The entry below describes one T cell receptor beta chain. This entry belongs to a study of shared clonotypes between healthy human individuals. The naive CD8 fraction comprised CD45RO-negative cells positively selected for CCR7 and excluded terminally differentiated effector memory CD45RA+ cells. V was cut by 1 base and J by 6 bases, with 13 bases left in between. The CDR3 is 15 amino acids. The germline gives CDR1 MGHRA, CDR2 YSYEKL. Sorted-subset replicate PCRs used 150 to 200 ng DNA, roughly 28,000 T cell genomes. TCRdb's copy holds only in-frame clones and misses some; the assay was immunoSEQ multiplex PCR. The sample lists over 2 million clones; about 95% were seen once.

The chain carries TRBV4-1 and TRBJ1-5; D not certain. The sequence came from a young man in good health. Sequenced: naive CD8+ T cells sorted from blood. The CDR3 DNA follows: TGCGCCAGCAGCCAAGCCGGCGGCGTGGGTCAGCCCCAGCATTTT. Translating it yields CASSQAGGVGQPQHF.